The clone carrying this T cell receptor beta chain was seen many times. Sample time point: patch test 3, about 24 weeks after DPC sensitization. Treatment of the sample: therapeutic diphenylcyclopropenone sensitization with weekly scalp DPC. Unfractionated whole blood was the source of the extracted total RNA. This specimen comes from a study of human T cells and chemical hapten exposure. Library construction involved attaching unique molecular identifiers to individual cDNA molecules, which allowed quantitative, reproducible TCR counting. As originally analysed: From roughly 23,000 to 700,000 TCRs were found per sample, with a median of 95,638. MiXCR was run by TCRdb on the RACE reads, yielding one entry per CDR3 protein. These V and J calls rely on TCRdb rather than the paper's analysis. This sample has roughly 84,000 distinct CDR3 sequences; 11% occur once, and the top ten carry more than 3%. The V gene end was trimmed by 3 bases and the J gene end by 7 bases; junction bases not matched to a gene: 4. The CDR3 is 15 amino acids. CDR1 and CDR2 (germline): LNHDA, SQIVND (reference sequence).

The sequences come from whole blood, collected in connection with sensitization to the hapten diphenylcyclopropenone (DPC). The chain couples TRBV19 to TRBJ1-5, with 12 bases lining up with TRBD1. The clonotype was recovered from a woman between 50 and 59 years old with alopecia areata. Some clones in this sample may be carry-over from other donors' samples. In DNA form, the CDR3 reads TGTGCCAGTAGTATTGGGACAGGGGGCGGCCAGCCCCAGCATTTT. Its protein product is CASSIGTGGGQPQHF.